Shown below are 9 T cell receptor beta chains from a single sample sequenced in a study of T cells in Graves' hyperthyroidism and ophthalmopathy. The TCR beta CDR3 regions underwent amplification using RNA transcripts as the source. First-round RT-PCR with HTBI primers amplified the TCR CDR3 region. TCRdb independently ran MiXCR on the multiplex PCR reads; one entry per CDR3 protein. In the table there are about 500,000 distinct CDR3 sequences, 16% of which are singletons. The sample taken for sequencing was blood. The source of these receptors is a woman between 18 and 29 years old with Graves' hyperthyroidism.

The chain combines TRBV6-1 with TRBJ2-7; D call uncertain. CDR3 size: 18 residues. The V end was cut by 6 bases, the J end by 8 bases, with 32 bases between. CDR1 and CDR2 (germline): MNHNS, SASEGT. In DNA form, the CDR3 reads TGTGCCAGCAGCCCTCACCCCCAGCCGAAACTGAGTAGTTTCAAGCAGTACTTC. As protein: CASSPHPQPKLSSFKQYF.

This chain uses TRBV7-9 with TRBJ2-7, with unresolved D. The V gene lost 2 bases and the J gene lost 1 base, with 9 bases spanning the gap. CDR1 SEHNR and CDR2 FQNEAQ come from the germline V gene (reference sequence). This CDR3 has 14 residues. The CDR3 DNA sequence: TGTGCCAGCAGCTTATCGGGCCTGTCCTACGAGCAGTACTTC. Its translation is CASSLSGLSYEQYF.

This clonotype was recorded at least ten times. CDR3 DNA sequence: TGCGCCAGCAGCTTGGCCTACGCGGGGGAGCAGTTCTTC. Translating gives CASSLAYAGEQFF. The J gene is TRBJ2-1, the V gene TRBV5-1; D is perhaps TRBD2 (6 bases). The germline CDR1 and CDR2 sequences are SGHRS and YFSETQ. Trimming shortened V by 0 bases and J by 10 bases, and 11 bases separated the two germline ends. The CDR3 has 13 amino acids.

This clonotype has a handful of counts. The chain links TRBV6-6 to TRBJ2-7; 9 bases line up with TRBD2. The CDR3 consists of 15 residues. Germline CDR1 MNHNY, CDR2 SVGAGI (reference sequence). Trimming cost V 2 bases and J 3 bases; bases outside gene matches: 5. DNA for the CDR3: TGTGCCAGCAGTTACCAAATTAGCGGGGGCTACGAGCAGTACTTC. Its protein product is CASSYQISGGYEQYF.

The chain uses TRBV28 and TRBJ2-2; D possibly matches TRBD1 or TRBD2 (7 bases each). V was cut by 6 bases and J by 4 bases, with 21 bases left in between. The CDR3 loop spans 17 amino acids. The V gene's germline CDR1 is MDHEN and CDR2 SYDVKM. CDR3 sequence reads: CASSATSGGEATGELFF. In DNA, the CDR3 is TGTGCCAGCAGCGCAACCTCAGGGGGGGAGGCCACCGGGGAGCTGTTTTTT.

This clonotype appeared many times. The genes are TRBV20-1 and TRBJ2-1, with D possibly matching TRBD2 (7 bases). Germline CDR1 is DFQATT and CDR2 is SNEGSKA (reference sequence). V lost 0 bases to trimming and J lost 3 bases, with 21 bases between them. CDR3 size: 18 residues. The CDR3 bases are TGCAGTGCTAGAGATCCCTCCATGGGGGGGGCCTTCTACAATGAGCAGTTCTTC. This codes for CSARDPSMGGAFYNEQFF.

This chain uses TRBV28 with TRBJ2-5; TRBD2 aligns across 8 bases. The CDR3 spans 12 residues. V lost 5 bases and J lost 12; bases outside the gene matches: 8. From germline, CDR1 is MDHEN and CDR2 SYDVKM. The CDR3 nucleotides read TGTGCCAGCAGTCGGGAGGGAGGACTCAAGTACTTC. This encodes CASSREGGLKYF.

The V and J genes are TRBV20-1 and TRBJ2-7; D is ambiguous. V was shortened by 0 bases and J by 6 bases, with 12 bases between the two germline ends. Germline CDR1 DFQATT, CDR2 SNEGSKA (reference sequence). The CDR3 is 13 amino acids. The CDR3, as DNA: TGCAGTGCTAGAGACCTAGTGGGTCCCGAGCAGTACTTC. Protein sequence: CSARDLVGPEQYF.

In its sample, this clonotype was seen many times. The chain employs TRBV24-1 and TRBJ2-5; D might be TRBD1 or TRBD2, each matching 5 bases. V lost 1 base and J lost 7, with 12 bases in between. CDR3 length equals 14 residues. Germline values: CDR1 KGHDR, CDR2 SFDVKD. The CDR3 spells CATSDFAGDGTQYF. The CDR3 nucleotides read TGTGCCACCAGTGATTTCGCCGGGGACGGGACCCAGTACTTC.